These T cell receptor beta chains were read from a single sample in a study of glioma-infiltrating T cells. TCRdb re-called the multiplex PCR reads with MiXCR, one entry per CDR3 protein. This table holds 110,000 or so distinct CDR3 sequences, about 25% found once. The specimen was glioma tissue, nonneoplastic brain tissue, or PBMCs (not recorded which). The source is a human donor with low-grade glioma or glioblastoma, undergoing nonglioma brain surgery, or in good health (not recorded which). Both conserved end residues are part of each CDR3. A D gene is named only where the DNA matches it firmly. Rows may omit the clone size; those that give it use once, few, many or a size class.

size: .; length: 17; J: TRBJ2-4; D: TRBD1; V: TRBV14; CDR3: CASSQEGGRLAKNIQYF; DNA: TGTGCCAGCAGCCAAGAAGGGGGCAGGTTAGCCAAAAACATTCAGTACTTC
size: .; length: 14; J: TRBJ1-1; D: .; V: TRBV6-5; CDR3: CASSQSKGTTEAFF; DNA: TGCGCCAGCAGCCAAAGTAAGGGTACCACTGAAGCTTTCTTT
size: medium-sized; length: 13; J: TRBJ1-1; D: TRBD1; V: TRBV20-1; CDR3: CSAHPGTVTEAFF; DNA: TGCAGTGCCCACCCCGGGACAGTCACTGAAGCTTTCTTT
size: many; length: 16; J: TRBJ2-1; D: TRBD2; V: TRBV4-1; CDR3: CASSRTSGDHYNEQFF; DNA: TGCGCCAGCAGCCGGACTAGCGGAGACCACTACAATGAGCAGTTCTTC
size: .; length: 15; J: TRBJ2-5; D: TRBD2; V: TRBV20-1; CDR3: CSARNSGGAQETQYF; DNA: TGCAGTGCTAGAAATAGCGGGGGGGCCCAAGAGACCCAGTACTTC
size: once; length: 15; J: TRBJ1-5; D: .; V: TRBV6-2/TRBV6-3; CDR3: CASSYGGPRNKPQHF; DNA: TGTGCCAGCAGTTACGGAGGGCCTAGAAATAAGCCCCAGCATTTT
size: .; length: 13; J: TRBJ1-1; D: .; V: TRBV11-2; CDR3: CASSFSLDTEAFF; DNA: TGTGCCAGCAGCTTCTCCCTTGACACTGAAGCTTTCTTT
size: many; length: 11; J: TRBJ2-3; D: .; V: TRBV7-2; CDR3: CASSRMDTQYF; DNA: TGTGCCAGCAGCCGCATGGATACGCAGTATTTT
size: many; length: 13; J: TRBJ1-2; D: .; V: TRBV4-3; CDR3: CASSQDRKGGYTF; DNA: TGCGCCAGCAGCCAAGATAGGAAAGGTGGCTACACCTTC
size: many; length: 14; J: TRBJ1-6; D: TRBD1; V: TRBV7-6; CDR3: CASSYGTENSPLHF; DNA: TGTGCCAGCAGCTATGGGACAGAAAATTCACCCCTCCACTTT
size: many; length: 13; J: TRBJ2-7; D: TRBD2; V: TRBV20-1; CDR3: CSARVPSGSEQYF; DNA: TGCAGTGCTAGAGTCCCTAGCGGGAGCGAGCAGTACTTC
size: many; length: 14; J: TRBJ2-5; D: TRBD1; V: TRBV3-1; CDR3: CASSQTGGRKTQYF; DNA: TGTGCCAGCAGCCAAACAGGGGGCCGGAAGACCCAGTACTTC
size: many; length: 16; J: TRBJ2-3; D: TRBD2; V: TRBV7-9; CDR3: CASSVPTSGGTDTQYF; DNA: TGTGCCAGCAGCGTACCGACTAGCGGAGGCACAGATACGCAGTATTTT
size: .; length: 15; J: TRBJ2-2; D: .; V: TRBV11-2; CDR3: CASSLVLTYTGELFF; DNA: TGTGCCAGCAGCTTAGTTTTAACATACACCGGGGAGCTGTTTTTT
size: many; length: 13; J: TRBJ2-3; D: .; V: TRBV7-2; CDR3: CASSRETADTQYF; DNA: TGTGCCAGCAGCAGGGAGACAGCAGATACGCAGTATTTT
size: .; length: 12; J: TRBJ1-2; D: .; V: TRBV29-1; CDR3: CSVGNGNYGYTF; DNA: TGCAGCGTTGGAAACGGCAACTATGGCTACACCTTC
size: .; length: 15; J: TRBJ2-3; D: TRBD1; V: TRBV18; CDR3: CASSPGTGSTGTQYF; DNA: TGTGCCAGCTCACCCGGGACAGGGAGCACAGGTACGCAGTATTTT
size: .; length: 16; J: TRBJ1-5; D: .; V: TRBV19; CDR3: CASSPLLKGSNQPQHF; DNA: TGTGCCAGTAGCCCTCTACTTAAAGGGAGCAATCAGCCCCAGCATTTT
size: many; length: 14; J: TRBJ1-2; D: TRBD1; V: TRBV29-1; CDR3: CSVEARDSNYGYTF; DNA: TGCAGCGTTGAAGCTCGGGACAGCAACTATGGCTACACCTTC
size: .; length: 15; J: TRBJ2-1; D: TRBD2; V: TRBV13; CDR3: CASSVGAGSHNEQFF; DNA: TGTGCCAGCAGCGTAGGAGCGGGATCCCACAATGAGCAGTTCTTC
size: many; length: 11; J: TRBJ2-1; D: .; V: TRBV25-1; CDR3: CASSERGKQFF; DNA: TGTGCCAGCAGTGAACGTGGGAAGCAGTTCTTC
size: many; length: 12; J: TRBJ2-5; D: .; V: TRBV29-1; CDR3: CSGLTSGETQYF; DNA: TGCAGCGGGTTGACCAGTGGAGAGACCCAGTACTTC
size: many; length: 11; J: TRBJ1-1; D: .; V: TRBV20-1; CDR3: CSAQQDYEAFF; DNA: TGCAGTGCTCAACAGGACTATGAAGCTTTCTTT
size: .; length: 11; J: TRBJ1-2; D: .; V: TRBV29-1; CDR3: CSVLTDYGYTF; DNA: TGCAGCGTCCTGACAGACTATGGCTACACCTTC
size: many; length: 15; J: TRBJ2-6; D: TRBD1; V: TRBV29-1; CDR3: CSAGQGNSGANVLTF; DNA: TGCAGCGCTGGACAGGGTAACTCTGGGGCCAACGTCCTGACTTTC
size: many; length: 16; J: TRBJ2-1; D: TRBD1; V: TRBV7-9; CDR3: CASSRDSHLTYNEQFF; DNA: TGTGCCAGCAGCCGGGACAGCCATTTAACCTACAATGAGCAGTTCTTC
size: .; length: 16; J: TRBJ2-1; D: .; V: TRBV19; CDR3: CASSIGGQLAGNEQFF; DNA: TGTGCCAGTAGTATAGGCGGACAGCTGGCGGGCAATGAGCAGTTCTTC
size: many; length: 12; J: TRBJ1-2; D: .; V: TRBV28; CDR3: CAAKGTNYGYTF; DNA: TGTGCCGCCAAAGGAACTAACTATGGCTACACCTTC